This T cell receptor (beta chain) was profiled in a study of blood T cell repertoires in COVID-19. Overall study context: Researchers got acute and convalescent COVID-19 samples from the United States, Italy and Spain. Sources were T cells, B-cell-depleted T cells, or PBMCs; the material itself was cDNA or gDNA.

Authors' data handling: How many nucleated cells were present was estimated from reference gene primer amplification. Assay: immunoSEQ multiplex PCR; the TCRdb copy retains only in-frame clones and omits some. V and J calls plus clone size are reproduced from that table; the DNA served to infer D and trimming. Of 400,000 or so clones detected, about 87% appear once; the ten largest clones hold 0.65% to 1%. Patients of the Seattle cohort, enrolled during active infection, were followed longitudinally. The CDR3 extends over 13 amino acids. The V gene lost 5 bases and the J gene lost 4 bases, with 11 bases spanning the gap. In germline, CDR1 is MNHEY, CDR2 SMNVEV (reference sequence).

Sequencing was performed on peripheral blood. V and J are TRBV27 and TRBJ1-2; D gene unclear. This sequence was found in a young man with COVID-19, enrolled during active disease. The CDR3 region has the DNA TGTGCCAGCAGTCCCTTATCCTTCTATGGCTACACCTTC. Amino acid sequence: CASSPLSFYGYTF.